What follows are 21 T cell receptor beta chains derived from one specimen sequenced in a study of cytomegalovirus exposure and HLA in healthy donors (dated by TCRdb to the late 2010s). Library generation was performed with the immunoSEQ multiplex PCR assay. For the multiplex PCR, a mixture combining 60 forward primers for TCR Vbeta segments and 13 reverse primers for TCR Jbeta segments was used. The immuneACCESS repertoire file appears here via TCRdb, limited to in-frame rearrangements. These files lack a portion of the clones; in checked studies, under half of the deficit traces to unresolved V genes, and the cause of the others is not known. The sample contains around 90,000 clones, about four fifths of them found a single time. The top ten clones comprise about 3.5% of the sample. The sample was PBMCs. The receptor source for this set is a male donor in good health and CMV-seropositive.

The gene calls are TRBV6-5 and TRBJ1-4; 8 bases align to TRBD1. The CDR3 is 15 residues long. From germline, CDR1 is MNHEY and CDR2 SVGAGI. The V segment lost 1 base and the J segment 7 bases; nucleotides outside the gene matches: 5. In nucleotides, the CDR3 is TGTGCCAGCAGTTACTTTGGACAGGGAGGTGAAAAACTGTTTTTT. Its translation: CASSYFGQGGEKLFF.

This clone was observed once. The CDR3 loop is CASSQDGGLAGSYEQYF. CDR3 in DNA: TGTGCCAGCAGCCAAGATGGGGGACTAGCGGGCTCCTACGAGCAGTACTTC. The chain joins TRBV4-2 to TRBJ2-7; 12 nucleotides align to TRBD2. This CDR3 is 17 amino acids long. The germline gives CDR1 LGHNA, CDR2 YNFKEQ. Trimming removed 0 bases from V and 0 bases from J; junction bases left unmatched: 3.

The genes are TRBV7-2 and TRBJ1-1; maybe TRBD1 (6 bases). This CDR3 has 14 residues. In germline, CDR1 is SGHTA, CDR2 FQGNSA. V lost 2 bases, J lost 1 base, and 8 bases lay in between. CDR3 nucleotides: TGTGCCAGCAGCTTATCACAGGGGAACACTGAAGCTTTCTTT. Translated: CASSLSQGNTEAFF.

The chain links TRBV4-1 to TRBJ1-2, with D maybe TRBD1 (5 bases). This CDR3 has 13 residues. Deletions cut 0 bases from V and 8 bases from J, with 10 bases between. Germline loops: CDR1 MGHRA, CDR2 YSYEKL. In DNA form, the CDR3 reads TGCGCCAGCAGCCAAGAAAGGGGAGGGGGCTACACCTTC. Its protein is CASSQERGGGYTF.

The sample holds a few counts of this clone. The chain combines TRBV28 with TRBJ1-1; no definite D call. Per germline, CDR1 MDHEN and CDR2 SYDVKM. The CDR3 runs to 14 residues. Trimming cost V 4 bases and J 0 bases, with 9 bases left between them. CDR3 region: CASSSPGMNTEAFF. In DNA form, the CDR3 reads TGTGCCAGCAGTTCCCCGGGTATGAACACTGAAGCTTTCTTT.

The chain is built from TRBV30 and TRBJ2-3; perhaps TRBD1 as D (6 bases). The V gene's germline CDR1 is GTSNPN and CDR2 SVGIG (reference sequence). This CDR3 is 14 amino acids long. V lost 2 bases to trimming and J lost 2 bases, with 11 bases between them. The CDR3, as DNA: TGTGCCTGGAGTTCTGGACAGCTCACAGATACGCAGTATTTT. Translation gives CAWSSGQLTDTQYF.

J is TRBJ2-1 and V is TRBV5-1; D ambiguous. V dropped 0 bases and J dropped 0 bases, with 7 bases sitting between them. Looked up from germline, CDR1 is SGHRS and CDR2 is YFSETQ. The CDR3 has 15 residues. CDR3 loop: CASSLGADSYNEQFF. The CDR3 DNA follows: TGCGCCAGCAGCTTGGGTGCGGACTCCTACAATGAGCAGTTCTTC.

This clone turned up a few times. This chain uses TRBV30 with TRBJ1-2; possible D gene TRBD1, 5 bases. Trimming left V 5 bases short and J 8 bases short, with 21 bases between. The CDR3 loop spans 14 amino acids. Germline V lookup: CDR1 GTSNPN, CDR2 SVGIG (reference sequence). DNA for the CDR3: TGTGCCTGGGAGCGAACGATATCCGGACAAGGCTACACCTTC. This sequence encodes CAWERTISGQGYTF.

CDR3 sequence reads: CASSSNDWRSSPLHF. CDR3 nucleotide sequence: TGTGCCAGCAGCTCGAACGACTGGCGTAGCTCACCCCTCCACTTT. V and J are TRBV7-2 and TRBJ1-6; unclear D gene. This CDR3 spans 15 amino acids. The germline gives CDR1 SGHTA, CDR2 FQGNSA. V shed 4 bases and J shed 10 bases, with 17 bases lying between them.

The CDR3 loop reads CASSFSGAQITGELFF. CDR3 in DNA: TGCGCCAGCAGCTTCAGTGGGGCCCAGATCACCGGGGAGCTGTTTTTT. The rearrangement links TRBV5-1 to TRBJ2-2, with D possibly TRBD1 on 5 matching bases. The CDR3 has 16 residues. Trimming stripped 2 bases from V and 4 bases from J, with 15 bases between. Looked up from germline, CDR1 is SGHRS and CDR2 is YFSETQ.

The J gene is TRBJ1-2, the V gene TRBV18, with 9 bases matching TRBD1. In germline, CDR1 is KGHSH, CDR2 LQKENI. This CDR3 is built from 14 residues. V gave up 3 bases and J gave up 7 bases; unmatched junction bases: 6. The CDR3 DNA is TGTGCCAGCTCACCTCAGGACAGGGGTGGTGGCTACACCTTC. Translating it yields CASSPQDRGGGYTF.

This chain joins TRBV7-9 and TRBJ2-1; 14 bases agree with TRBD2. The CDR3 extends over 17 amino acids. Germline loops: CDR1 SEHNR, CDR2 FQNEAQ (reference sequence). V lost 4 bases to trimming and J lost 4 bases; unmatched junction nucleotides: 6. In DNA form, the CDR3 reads TGTGCCAGCAGCTCAGGACTAGCGGGGGGATCGTACAATGAGCAGTTCTTC. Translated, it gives CASSSGLAGGSYNEQFF.

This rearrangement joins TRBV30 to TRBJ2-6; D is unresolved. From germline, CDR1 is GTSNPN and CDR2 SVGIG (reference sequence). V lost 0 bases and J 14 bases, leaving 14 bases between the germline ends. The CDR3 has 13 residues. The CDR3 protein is CAWSVGPQTILTF. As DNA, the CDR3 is TGTGCCTGGAGTGTCGGTCCCCAAACGATCCTGACTTTC.

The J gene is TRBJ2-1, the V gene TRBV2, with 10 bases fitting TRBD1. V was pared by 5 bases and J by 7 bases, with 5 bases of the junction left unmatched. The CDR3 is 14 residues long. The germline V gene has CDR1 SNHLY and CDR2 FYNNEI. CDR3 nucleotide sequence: TGTGCCAGCAGTCTCGACAGGGGGCGGAATGAGCAGTTCTTC. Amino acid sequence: CASSLDRGRNEQFF.

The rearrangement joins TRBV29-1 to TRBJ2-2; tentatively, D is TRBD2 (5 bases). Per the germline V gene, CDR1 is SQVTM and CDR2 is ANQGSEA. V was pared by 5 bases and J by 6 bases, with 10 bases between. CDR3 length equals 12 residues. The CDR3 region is CSVSQRAGELFF. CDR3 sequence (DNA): TGCAGCGTTTCCCAGAGGGCCGGGGAGCTGTTTTTT.

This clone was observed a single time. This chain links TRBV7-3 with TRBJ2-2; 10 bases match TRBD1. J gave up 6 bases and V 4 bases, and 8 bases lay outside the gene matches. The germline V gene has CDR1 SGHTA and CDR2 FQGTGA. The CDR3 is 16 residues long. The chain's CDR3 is CASSSAGTGEPGELFF. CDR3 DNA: TGTGCCAGCAGCTCCGCCGGGACAGGGGAACCCGGGGAGCTGTTTTTT.

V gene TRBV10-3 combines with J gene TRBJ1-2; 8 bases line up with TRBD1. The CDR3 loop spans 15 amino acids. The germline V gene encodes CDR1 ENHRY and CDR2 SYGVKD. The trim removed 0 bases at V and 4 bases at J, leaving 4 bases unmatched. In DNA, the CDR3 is TGTGCCATCAGTGAGTCGACAGGGGACGTCTATGGCTACACCTTC. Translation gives CAISESTGDVYGYTF.

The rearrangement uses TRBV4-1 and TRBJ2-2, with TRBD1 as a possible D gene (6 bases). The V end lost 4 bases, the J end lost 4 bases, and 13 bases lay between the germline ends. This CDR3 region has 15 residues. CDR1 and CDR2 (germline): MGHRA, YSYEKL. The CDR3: CASSRTASSTGELFF. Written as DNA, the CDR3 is TGCGCCAGCAGCCGGACAGCTTCGAGCACCGGGGAGCTGTTTTTT.

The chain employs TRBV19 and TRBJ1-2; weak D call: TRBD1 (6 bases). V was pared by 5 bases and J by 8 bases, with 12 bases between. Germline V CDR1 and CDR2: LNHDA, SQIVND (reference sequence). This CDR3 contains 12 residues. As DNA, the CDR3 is TGTGCCAGTAGTTCACAGGGTTCCGGCTACACCTTC. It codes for CASSSQGSGYTF.

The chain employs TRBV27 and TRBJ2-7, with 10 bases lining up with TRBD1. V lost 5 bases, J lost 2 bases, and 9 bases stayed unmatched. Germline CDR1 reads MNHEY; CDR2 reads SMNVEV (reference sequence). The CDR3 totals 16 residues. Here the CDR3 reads CASSPYLGTGAYEQYF. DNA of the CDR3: TGTGCCAGCAGTCCTTACTTGGGGACAGGGGCCTACGAGCAGTACTTC.

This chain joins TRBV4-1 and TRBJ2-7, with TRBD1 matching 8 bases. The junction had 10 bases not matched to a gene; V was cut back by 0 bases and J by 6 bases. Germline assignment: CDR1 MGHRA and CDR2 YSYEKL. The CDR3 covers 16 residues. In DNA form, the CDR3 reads TGCGCCAGCAGCCAAGATAGAGGACAGGGAGGTTTCGAGCAGTACTTC. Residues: CASSQDRGQGGFEQYF.